This T cell receptor beta chain was identified in a study of blood T cell repertoires in COVID-19. Across the study: PBMCs, B-cell-depleted T cells, or T cells were the source of the cDNA or gDNA that made up the material.

Per the germline V gene, CDR1 is SGHNT and CDR2 is YENEEA. Trimming stripped 3 bases from V and 1 base from J, with 11 bases between. The CDR3 runs 15 residues. Recruits, aged about 18 to 100 years, lived in about two dozen US areas. Participants' own reports of clinical history determined their cohort assignment. In the authors' methods: Amplification with reference gene primers provided the estimates of nucleated cell counts. The data were produced by immunoSEQ multiplex PCR, yet TCRdb's version contains in-frame clones alone and is incomplete. The DNA was the basis for D and trimming; V, J and clone size are from that table. The table records approximately 280,000 clones, 87% of them present only once. This clone was detected ten times or more.

This receptor was taken from a woman in her forties who had recovered from COVID-19. Sequencing was performed on PBMCs or T cells enriched from blood (not recorded which). The chain combines TRBV11-3 with TRBJ2-3; weak D call: TRBD2 (5 bases). CDR3 in DNA: TGTGCCAGCAGCTTCCCAGCGGAAGGCACAGATACGCAGTATTTT. Protein product: CASSFPAEGTDTQYF. Together with reference TRBV11-3 and TRBJ2-3, the CDR3 gives the full variable domain: EAGVVQSPRYKIIEKKQPVAFWCNPISGHNTLYWYLQNLGQGPELLIRYENEEAVDDSQLPKDRFSAERLKGVDSTLKIQPAELGDSAVYLCASSFPAEGTDTQYFGPGTRLTVL.